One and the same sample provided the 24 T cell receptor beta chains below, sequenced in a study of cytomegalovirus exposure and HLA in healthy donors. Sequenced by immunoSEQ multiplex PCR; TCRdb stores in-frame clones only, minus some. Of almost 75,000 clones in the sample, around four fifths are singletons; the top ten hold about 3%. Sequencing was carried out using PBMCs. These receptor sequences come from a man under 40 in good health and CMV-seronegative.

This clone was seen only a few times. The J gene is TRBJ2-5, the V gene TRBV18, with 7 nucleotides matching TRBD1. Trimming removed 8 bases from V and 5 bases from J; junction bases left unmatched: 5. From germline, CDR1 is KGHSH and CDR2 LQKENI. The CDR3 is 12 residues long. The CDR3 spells CASQTGDETQYF. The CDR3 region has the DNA TGTGCCAGCCAAACAGGGGATGAGACCCAGTACTTC. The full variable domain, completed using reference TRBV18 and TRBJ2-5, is NAGVMQNPRHLVRRRGQEARLRCSPMKGHSHVYWYRQLPEEGLKFMVYLQKENIIDESGMPKERFSAEFPKEGPSILRIQQVVRGDSAAYFCASQTGDETQYFGPGTRLLVL.

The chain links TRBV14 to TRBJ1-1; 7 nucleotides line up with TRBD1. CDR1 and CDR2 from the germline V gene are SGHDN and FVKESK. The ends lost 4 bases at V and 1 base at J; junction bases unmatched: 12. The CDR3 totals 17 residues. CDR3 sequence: CASSRRPTGAKNTEAFF. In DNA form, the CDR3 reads TGTGCCAGCAGCCGTAGACCCACAGGGGCGAAGAACACTGAAGCTTTCTTT.

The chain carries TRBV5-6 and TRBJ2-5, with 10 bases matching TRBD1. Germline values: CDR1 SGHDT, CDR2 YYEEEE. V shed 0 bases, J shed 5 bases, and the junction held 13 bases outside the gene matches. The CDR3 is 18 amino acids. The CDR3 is CASSLVVRTGGFTETQYF. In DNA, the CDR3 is TGTGCCAGCAGCTTGGTGGTGAGGACAGGGGGTTTCACGGAGACCCAGTACTTC. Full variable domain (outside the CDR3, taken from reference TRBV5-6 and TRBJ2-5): DAGVTQSPTHLIKTRGQQVTLRCSPKSGHDTVSWYQQALGQGPQFIFQYYEEEERQRGNFPDRFSGHQFPNYSSELNVNALLLGDSALYLCASSLVVRTGGFTETQYFGPGTRLLVL.

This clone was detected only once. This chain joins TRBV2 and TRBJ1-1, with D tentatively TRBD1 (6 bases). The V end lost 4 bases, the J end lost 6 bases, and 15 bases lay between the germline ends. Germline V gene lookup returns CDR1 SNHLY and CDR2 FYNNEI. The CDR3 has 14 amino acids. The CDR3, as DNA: TGTGCCAGCAGTGTGCTTCAGGGGTCCGCTGAAGCTTTCTTT. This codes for CASSVLQGSAEAFF.

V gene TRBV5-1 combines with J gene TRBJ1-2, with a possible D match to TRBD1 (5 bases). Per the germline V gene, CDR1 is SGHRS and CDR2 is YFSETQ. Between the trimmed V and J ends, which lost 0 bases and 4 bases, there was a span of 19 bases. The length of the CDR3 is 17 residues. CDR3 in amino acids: CASSLAREHDTIYGYTF. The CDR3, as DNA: TGCGCCAGCAGCTTGGCCAGGGAACATGATACGATCTATGGCTACACCTTC.

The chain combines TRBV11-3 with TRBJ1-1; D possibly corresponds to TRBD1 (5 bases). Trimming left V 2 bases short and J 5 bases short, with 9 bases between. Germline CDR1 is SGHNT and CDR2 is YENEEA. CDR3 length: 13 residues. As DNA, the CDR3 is TGTGCCAGCAGCTTACAAGCAGGGACTGAAGCTTTCTTT. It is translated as CASSLQAGTEAFF.

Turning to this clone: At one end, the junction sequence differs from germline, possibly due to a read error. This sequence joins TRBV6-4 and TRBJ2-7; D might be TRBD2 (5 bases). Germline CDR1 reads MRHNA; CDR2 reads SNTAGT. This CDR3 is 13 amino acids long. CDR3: CASSQRTGEQLRF. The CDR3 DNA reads TGTGCCAGCAGTCAAAGGACTGGGGAGCAGCTGAGATTC.

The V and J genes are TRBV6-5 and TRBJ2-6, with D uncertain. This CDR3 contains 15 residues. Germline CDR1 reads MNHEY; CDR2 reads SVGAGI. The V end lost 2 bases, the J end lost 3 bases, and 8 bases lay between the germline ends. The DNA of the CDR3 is TGTGCCAGCAGTTACAGTTCTAATGGGGCCAACGTCCTGACTTTC. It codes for CASSYSSNGANVLTF.

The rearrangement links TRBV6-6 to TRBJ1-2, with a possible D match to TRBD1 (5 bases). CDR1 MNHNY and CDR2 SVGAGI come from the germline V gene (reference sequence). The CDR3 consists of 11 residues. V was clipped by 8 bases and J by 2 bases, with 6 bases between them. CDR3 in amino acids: CASAGNYGYTF. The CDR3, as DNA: TGTGCCAGCGCAGGGAACTATGGCTACACCTTC.

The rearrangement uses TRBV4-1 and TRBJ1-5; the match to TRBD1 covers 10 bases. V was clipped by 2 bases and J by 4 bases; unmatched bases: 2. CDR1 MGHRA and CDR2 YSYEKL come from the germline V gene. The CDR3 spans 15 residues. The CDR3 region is CASSQRTGGNQPQHF. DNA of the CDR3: TGCGCCAGCAGCCAACGGACAGGGGGAAATCAGCCCCAGCATTTT.

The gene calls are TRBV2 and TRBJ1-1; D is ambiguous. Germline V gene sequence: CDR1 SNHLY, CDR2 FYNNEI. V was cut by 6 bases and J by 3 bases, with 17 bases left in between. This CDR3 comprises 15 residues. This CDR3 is CASSLTNVVDTEAFF. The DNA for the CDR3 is TGTGCCAGCAGCTTGACAAATGTCGTGGACACTGAAGCTTTCTTT.

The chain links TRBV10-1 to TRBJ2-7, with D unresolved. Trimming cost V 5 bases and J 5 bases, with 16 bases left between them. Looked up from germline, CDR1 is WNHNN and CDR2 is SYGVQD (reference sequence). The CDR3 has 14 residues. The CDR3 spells CASSPGSTLHEQYF. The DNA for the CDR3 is TGCGCCAGCAGTCCCGGGTCGACCCTCCACGAGCAGTACTTC.

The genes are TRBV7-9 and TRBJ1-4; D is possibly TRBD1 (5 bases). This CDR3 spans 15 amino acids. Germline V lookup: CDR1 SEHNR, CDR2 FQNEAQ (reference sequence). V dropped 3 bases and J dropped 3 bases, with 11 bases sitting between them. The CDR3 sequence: CASSFDQGSNEKLFF. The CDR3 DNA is TGTGCCAGCAGCTTTGACCAGGGCTCTAATGAAAAACTGTTTTTT.

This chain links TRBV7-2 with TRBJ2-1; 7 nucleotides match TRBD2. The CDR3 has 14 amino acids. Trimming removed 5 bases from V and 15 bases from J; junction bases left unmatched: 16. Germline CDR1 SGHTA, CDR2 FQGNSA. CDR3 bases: TGTGCCAGCAGCCAAATCCGGAACGGGGGGATATGGTTCTTC. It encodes CASSQIRNGGIWFF. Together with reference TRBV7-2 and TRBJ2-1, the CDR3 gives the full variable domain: GAGVSQSPSNKVTEKGKDVELRCDPISGHTALYWYRQSLGQGLEFLIYFQGNSAPDKSGLPSDRFSAERTGGSVSTLTIQRTQQEDSAVYLCASSQIRNGGIWFFGPGTRLTVL.

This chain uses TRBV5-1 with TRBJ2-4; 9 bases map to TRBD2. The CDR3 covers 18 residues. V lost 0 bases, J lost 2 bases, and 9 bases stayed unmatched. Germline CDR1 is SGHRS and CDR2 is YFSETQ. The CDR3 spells CASSLGSGSPWSKNIQYF. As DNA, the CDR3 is TGCGCCAGCAGCTTGGGTAGCGGGAGCCCCTGGTCCAAAAACATTCAGTACTTC.

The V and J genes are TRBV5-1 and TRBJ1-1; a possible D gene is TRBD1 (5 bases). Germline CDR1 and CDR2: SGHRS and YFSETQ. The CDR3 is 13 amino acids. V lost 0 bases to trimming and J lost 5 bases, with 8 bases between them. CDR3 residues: CASSLAGRTEAFF. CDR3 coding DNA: TGCGCCAGCAGCTTGGCAGGGAGGACTGAAGCTTTCTTT.

CDR3 loop: CAIGALSGRTLAGYEQYV. In nucleotides, the CDR3 is TGTGCCATAGGGGCCCTTAGCGGGAGGACCCTCGCCGGCTACGAGCAGTACGTC. The chain carries TRBV2 and TRBJ2-7; TRBD2 agrees at 10 bases. V lost 10 bases and J lost 3; bases outside the gene matches: 21. The CDR3 consists of 18 residues. Germline V gene sequence: CDR1 SNHLY, CDR2 FYNNEI.

CDR3 sequence (DNA): TGTGCCAGCAGTTGGGCTAACGATAGGGGAGATACGCAGTATTTT. Translated: CASSWANDRGDTQYF. The chain has TRBV27 and TRBJ2-3, with a weak D call TRBD1 (5 bases). The CDR3 spans 15 residues. The germline gives CDR1 MNHEY, CDR2 SMNVEV (reference sequence). Trimming left V 4 bases short and J 5 bases short, with 16 bases between.

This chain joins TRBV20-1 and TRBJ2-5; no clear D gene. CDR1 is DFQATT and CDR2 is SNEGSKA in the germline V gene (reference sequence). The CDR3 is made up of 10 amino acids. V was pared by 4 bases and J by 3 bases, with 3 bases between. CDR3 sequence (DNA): TGCAGTGCTATCGAAGAGACCCAGTACTTC. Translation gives CSAIEETQYF.

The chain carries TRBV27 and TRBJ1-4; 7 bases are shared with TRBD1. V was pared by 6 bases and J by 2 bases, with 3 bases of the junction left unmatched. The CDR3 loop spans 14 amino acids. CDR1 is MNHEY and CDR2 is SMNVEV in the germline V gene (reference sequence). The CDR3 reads CASSSGQTNEKLFF. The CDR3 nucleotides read TGTGCCAGCAGCTCGGGACAGACTAATGAAAAACTGTTTTTT. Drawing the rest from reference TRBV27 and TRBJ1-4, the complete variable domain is EAQVTQNPRYLITVTGKKLTVTCSQNMNHEYMSWYRQDPGLGLRQIYYSMNVEVTDKGDVPEGYKVSRKEKRNFPLILESPSPNQTSLYFCASSSGQTNEKLFFGSGTQLSVL.

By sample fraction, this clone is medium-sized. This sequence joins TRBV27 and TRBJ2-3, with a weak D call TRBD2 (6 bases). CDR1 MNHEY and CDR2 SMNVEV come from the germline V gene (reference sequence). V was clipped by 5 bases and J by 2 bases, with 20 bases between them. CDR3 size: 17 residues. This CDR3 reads CASSPFGILASTDTQYF. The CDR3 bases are TGTGCCAGCAGTCCATTTGGGATACTAGCCTCCACAGATACGCAGTATTTT.

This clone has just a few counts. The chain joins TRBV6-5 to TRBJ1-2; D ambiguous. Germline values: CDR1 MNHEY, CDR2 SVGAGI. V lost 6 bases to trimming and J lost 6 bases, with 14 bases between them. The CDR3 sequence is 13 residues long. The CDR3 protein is CASSAGRRNGYTF. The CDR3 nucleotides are TGTGCCAGCAGCGCCGGGCGGAGGAATGGCTACACCTTC.

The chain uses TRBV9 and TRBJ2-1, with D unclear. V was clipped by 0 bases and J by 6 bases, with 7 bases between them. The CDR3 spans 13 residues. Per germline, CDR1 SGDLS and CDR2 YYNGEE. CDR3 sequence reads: CASSVVSGNEQFF. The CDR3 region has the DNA TGTGCCAGCAGCGTAGTGTCGGGCAATGAGCAGTTCTTC.

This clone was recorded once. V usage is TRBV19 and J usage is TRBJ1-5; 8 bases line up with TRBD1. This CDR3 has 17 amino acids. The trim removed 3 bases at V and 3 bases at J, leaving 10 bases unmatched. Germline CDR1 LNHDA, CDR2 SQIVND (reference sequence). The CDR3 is CASSIGQGARYNQPQHF. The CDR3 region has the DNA TGTGCCAGTAGTATCGGGCAGGGGGCGCGGTACAATCAGCCCCAGCATTTT. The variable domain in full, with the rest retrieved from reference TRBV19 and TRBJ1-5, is DGGITQSPKYLFRKEGQNVTLSCEQNLNHDAMYWYRQDPGQGLRLIYYSQIVNDFQKGDIAEGYSVSREKKESFPLTVTSAQKNPTAFYLCASSIGQGARYNQPQHFGDGTRLSIL.